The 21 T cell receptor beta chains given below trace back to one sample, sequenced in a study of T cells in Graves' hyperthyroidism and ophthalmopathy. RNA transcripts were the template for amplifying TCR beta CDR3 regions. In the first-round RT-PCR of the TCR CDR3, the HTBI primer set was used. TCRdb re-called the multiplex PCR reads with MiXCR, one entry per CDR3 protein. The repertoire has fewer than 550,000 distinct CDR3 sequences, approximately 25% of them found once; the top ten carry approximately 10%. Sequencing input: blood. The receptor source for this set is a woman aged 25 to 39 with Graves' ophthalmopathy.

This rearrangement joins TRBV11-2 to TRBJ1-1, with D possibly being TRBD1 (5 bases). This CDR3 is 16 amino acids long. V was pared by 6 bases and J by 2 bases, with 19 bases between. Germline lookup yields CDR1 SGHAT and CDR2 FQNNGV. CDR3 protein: CASRPGLGGLNTEAFF. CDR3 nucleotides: TGTGCCAGCAGGCCAGGACTGGGGGGACTAAACACTGAAGCTTTCTTT.

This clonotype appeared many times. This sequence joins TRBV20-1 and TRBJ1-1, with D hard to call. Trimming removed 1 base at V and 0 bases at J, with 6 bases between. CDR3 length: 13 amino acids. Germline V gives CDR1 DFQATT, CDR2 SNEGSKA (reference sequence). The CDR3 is CSARGRMNTEAFF. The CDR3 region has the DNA TGCAGTGCTAGAGGACGGATGAACACTGAAGCTTTCTTT.

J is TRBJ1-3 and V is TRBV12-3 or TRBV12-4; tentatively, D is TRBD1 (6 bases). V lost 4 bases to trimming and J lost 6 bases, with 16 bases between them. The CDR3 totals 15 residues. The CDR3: CASSSAGQGQNTIYF. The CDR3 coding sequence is TGTGCCAGCAGTTCCGCAGGGCAGGGACAAAACACCATATATTTT.

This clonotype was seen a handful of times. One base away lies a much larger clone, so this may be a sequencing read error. The CDR3 region is CAGSRTSVDTGELFF. CDR3 coding DNA: TGTGCCGGCAGCCGGACTAGCGTTGACACCGGGGAGCTGTTTTTT. This chain links TRBV7-2 with TRBJ2-2; 9 nucleotides agree with TRBD2. Germline CDR1 SGHTA, CDR2 FQGNSA. The CDR3 runs to 15 residues. Complete variable domain (other parts from reference TRBV7-2 and TRBJ2-2): GAGVSQSPSNKVTEKGKDVELRCDPISGHTALYWYRQSLGQGLEFLIYFQGNSAPDKSGLPSDRFSAERTGGSVSTLTIQRTQQEDSAVYLCAGSRTSVDTGELFFGEGSRLTVL.

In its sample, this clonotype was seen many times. The CDR3 loop reads CSGQRENTGELFF. The DNA of the CDR3 is TGCAGTGGTCAGCGGGAAAACACCGGGGAGCTGTTTTTT. The rearrangement uses TRBV20-1 and TRBJ2-2, with 7 positions matching TRBD2. Germline V CDR1 and CDR2: DFQATT, SNEGSKA (reference sequence). J was trimmed by 2 bases and V by 7 bases; bases with no gene match: 4. The CDR3 covers 13 residues.

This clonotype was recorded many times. DNA for the CDR3: TGTGCCAGTAGTATAACAGCAAACACCGGGGAGCTGTTTTTT. Protein: CASSITANTGELFF. The chain uses TRBV19 and TRBJ2-2; D is ambiguous. This CDR3 has 14 residues. CDR1 and CDR2 (germline): LNHDA, SQIVND (reference sequence). The germline V and J ends were trimmed by 2 bases and 2 bases, with 6 bases remaining between them.

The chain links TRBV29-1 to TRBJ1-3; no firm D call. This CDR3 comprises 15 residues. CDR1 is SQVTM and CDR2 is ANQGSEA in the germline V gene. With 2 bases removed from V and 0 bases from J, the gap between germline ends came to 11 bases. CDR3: CSVERIGGSGNTIYF. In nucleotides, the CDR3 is TGCAGCGTTGAACGAATAGGTGGCTCTGGAAACACCATATATTTT.

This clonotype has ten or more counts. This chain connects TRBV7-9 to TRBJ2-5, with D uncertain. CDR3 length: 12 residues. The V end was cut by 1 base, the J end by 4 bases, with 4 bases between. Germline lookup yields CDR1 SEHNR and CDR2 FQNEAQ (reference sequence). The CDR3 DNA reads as TGTGCCAGCAGCTTAGATTCAGAGACCCAGTACTTC. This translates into CASSLDSETQYF.

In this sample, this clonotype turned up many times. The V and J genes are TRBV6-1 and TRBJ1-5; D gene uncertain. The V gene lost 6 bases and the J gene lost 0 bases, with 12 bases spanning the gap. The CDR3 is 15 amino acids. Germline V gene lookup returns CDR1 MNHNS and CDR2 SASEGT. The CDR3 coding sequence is TGTGCCAGCAGGGCGACATCCTATAGCAATCAGCCCCAGCATTTT. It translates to CASRATSYSNQPQHF.

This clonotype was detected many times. The CDR3 here is CASRQSPNTEAFF. The CDR3 DNA reads as TGTGCCAGCAGGCAATCCCCTAACACTGAAGCTTTCTTT. The genes are TRBV6-2 or TRBV6-3 and TRBJ1-1; D remains unclear. Trimming left V 6 bases short and J 2 bases short, with 10 bases between. The CDR3 has 13 amino acids. Germline CDR1 is MNHEY and CDR2 is SVGEGT.

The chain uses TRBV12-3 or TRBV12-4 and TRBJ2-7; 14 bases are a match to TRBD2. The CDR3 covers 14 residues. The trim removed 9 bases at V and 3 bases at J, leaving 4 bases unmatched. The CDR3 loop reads CARGLAGVGYEQYF. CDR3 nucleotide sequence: TGTGCCAGGGGACTAGCGGGAGTAGGCTACGAGCAGTACTTC.

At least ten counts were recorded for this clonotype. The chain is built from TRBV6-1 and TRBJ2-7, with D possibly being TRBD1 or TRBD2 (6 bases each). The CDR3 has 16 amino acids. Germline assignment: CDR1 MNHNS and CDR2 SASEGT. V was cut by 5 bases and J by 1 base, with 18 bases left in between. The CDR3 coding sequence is TGTGCCAGCAGTCTGTCTGGGGGGCATCTGTCCTACGAGCAGTACTTC. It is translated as CASSLSGGHLSYEQYF.

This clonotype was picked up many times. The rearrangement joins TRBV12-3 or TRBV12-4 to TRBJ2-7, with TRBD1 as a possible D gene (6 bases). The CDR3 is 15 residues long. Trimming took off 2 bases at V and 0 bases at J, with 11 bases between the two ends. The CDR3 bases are TGTGCCAGCAGTTTATCAAAGGGGGTCTCCTACGAGCAGTACTTC. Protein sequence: CASSLSKGVSYEQYF.

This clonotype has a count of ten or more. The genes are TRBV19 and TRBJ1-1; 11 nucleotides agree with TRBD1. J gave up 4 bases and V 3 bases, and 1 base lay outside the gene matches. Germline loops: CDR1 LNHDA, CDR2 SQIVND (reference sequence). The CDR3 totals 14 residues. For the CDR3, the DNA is TGTGCCAGTAGTATGGGACAGGGGGGCACTGAAGCTTTCTTT. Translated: CASSMGQGGTEAFF.

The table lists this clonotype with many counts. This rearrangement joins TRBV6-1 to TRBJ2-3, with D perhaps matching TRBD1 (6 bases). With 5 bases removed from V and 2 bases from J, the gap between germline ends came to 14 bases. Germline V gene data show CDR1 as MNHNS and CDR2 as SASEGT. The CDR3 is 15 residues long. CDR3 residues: CASSRTDSTTDTQYF. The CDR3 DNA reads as TGTGCCAGCAGTCGGACGGACAGCACCACAGATACGCAGTATTTT.

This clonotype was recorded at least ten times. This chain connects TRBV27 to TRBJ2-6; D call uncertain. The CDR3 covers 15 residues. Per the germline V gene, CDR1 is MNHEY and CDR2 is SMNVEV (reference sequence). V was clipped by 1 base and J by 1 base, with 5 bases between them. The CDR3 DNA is TGTGCCAGCAGTTTATTAGATTCTGGGGCCAACGTCCTGACTTTC. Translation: CASSLLDSGANVLTF.

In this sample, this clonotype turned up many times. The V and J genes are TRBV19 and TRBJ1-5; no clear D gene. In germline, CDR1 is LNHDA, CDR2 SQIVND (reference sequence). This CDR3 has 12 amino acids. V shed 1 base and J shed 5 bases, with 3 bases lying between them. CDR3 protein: CASSIVDQPQHF. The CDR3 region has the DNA TGTGCCAGTAGTATAGTTGATCAGCCCCAGCATTTT.

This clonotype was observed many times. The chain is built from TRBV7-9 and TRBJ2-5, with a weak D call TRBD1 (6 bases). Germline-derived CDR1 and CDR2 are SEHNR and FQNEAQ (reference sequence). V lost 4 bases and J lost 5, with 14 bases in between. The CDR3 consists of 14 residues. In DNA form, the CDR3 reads TGTGCCAGCAGCTGGAGACAGGAGATTGAGACCCAGTACTTC. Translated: CASSWRQEIETQYF. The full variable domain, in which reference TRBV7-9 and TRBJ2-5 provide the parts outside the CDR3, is DTGVSQNPRHKITKRGQNVTFRCDPISEHNRLYWYRQTLGQGPEFLTYFQNEAQLEKSRLLSDRFSAERPKGSFSTLEIQRTEQGDSAMYLCASSWRQEIETQYFGPGTRLLVL.

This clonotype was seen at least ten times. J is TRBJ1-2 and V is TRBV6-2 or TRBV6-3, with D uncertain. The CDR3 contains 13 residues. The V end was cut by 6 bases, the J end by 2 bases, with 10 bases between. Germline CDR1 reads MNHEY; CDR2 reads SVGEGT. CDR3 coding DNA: TGTGCCAGCAGGACACTTCGGAACTATGGCTACACCTTC. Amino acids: CASRTLRNYGYTF.

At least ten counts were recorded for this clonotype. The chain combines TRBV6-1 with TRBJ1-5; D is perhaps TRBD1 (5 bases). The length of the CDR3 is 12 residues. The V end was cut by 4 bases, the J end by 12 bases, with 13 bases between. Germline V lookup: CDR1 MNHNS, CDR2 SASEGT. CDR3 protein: CASSGLDSRQHF. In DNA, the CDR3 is TGTGCCAGCAGTGGCCTAGACAGTCGCCAGCATTTT.

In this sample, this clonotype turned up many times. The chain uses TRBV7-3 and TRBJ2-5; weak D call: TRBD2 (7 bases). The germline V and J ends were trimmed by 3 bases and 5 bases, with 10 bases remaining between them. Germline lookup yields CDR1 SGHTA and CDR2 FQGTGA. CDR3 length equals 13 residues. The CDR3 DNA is TGTGCCAGCAGCTTCGGGGGGCACGAGACCCAGTACTTC. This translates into CASSFGGHETQYF. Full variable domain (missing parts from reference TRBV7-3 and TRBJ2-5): GAGVSQTPSNKVTEKGKYVELRCDPISGHTALYWYRQSLGQGPEFLIYFQGTGAADDSGLPNDRFFAVRPEGSVSTLKIQRTERGDSAVYLCASSFGGHETQYFGPGTRLLVL.